The clone carrying this T cell receptor beta chain was seen more than once but under ten times. Its antigen is undetermined. The record originates from a study of cytomegalovirus exposure and HLA in healthy donors. Study outcomes and limitations: It was shown in a later analysis that HLA-associated TCR beta chains were more clonally expanded than other, equally common chains. Among TCR beta chains, those listed as cytomegalovirus-associated numbered about 160. Most sequenced TCRs were rare (though some public TCRs occurred in many donors). In vitro work confirmed that three CMV-associated chains recognize CMV antigens.

PCR employed 60 Vbeta and 13 Jbeta primers. This table comes from immunoSEQ multiplex PCR, and its TCRdb copy is limited to in-frame clones, with some not included. The data show roughly 150,000 clones, about 85% seen once. This TCR derives from a boy aged 2 to 10 in good health and CMV-seronegative. The sample taken for sequencing was PBMCs.

The CDR3 nucleotides read TGTGCCAGCAGTTTAGGTAGATGCGGGTTGGGTGGCTACACCTTC. This gives the protein CASSLGRCGLGGYTF. This chain connects TRBV27 to TRBJ1-2; D is ambiguous. CDR3 length equals 15 residues. Trimming took 2 bases from V and 7 from J, leaving 17 bases between them. The germline V gene has CDR1 MNHEY and CDR2 SMNVEV (reference sequence).